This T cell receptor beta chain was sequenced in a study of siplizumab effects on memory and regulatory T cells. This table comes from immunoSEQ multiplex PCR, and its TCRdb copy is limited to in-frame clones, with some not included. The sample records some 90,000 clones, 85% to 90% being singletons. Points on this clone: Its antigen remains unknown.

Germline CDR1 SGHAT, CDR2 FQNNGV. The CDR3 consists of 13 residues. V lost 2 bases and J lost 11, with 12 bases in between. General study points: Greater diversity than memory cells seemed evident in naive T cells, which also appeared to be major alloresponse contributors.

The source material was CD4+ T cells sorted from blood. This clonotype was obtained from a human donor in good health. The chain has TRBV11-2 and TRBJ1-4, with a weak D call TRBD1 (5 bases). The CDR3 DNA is TGTGCCAGCAGCTTACAGGGAGGGTTGAAACTGTTTTTT. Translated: CASSLQGGLKLFF.